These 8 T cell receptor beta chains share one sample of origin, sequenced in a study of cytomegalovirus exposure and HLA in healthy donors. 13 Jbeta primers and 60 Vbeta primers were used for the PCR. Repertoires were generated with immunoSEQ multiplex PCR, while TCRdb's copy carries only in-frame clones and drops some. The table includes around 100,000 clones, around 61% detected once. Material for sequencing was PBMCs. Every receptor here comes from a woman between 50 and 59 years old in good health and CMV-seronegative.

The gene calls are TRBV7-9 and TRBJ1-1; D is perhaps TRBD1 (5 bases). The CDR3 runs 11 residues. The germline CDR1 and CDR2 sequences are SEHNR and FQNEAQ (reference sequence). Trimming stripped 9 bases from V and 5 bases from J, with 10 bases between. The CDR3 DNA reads TGTGCCAGTCAGGGCACGACTGAAGCTTTCTTT. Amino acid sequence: CASQGTTEAFF.

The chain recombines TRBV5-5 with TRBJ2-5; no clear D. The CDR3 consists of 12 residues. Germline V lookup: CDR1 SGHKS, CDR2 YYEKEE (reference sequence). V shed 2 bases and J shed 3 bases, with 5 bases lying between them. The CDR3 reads CASSLVEETQYF. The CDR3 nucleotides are TGTGCCAGCAGCTTAGTAGAAGAGACCCAGTACTTC.

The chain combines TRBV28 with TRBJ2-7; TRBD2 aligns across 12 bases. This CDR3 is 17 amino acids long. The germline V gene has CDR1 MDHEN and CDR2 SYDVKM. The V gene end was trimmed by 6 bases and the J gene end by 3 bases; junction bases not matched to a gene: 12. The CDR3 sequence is CASSLWASGRGGYEQYF. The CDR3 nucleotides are TGTGCCAGCAGCCTCTGGGCTAGCGGGAGGGGAGGCTACGAGCAGTACTTC.

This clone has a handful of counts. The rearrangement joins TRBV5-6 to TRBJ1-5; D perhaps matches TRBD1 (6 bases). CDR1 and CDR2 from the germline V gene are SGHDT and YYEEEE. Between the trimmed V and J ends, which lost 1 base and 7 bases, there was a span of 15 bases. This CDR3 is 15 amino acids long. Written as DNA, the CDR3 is TGTGCCAGCAGCTTGCTACAGGGAAATGAGCAGCCCCAGCATTTT. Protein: CASSLLQGNEQPQHF.

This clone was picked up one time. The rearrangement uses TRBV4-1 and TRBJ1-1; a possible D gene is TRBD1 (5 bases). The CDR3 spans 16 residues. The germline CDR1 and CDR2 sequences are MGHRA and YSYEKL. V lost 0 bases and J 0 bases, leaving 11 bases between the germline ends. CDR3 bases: TGCGCCAGCAGCCAAGAGGCAGGGCAAGTGAACACTGAAGCTTTCTTT. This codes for CASSQEAGQVNTEAFF.

Written as DNA, the CDR3 is TGTGCCAGCAGCTCACTAGCGGGAGGGCCCTCTAAGAACCAGTACTTC. Its protein is CASSSLAGGPSKNQYF. J is TRBJ2-5 and V is TRBV7-8, with 13 bases matching TRBD2. The germline V gene has CDR1 SGHVS and CDR2 FQNEAQ. This CDR3 has 16 residues. V shed 4 bases, J shed 10 bases, and the junction held 12 bases outside the gene matches.

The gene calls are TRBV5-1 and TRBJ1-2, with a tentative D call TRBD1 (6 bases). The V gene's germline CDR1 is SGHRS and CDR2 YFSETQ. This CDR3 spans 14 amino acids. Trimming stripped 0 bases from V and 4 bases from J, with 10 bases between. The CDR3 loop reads CASSLEGQIYGYTF. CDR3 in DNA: TGCGCCAGCAGCTTGGAAGGACAGATCTATGGCTACACCTTC.

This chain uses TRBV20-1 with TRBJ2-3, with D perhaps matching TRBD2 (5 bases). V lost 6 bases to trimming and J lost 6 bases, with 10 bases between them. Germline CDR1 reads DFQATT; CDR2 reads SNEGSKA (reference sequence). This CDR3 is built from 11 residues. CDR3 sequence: CSARTGDTQYF. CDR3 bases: TGCAGTGCAAGGACGGGGGATACGCAGTATTTT.